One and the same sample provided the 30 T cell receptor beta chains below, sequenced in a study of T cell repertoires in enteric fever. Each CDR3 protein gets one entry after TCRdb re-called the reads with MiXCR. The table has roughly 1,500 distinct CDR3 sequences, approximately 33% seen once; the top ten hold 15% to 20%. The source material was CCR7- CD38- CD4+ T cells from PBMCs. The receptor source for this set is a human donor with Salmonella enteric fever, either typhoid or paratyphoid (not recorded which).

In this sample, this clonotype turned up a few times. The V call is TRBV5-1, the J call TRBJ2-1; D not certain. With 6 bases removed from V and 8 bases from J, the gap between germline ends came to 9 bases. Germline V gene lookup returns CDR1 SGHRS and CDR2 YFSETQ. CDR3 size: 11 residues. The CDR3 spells CASTQLDEQFF. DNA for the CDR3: TGCGCCAGCACCCAACTCGATGAGCAGTTCTTC.

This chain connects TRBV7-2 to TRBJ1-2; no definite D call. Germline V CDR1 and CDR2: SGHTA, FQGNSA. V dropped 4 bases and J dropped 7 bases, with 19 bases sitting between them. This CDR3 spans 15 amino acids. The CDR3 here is CASSSMTASIVGYTF. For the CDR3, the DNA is TGTGCCAGCAGCTCGATGACTGCAAGCATCGTTGGCTACACCTTC.

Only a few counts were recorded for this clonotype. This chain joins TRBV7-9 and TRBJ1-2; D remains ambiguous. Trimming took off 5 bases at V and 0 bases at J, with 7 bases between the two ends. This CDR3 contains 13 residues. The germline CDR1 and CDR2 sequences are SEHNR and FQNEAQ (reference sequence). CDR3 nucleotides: TGTGCCAGCAGCCCGACATCTAACTATGGCTACACCTTC. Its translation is CASSPTSNYGYTF.

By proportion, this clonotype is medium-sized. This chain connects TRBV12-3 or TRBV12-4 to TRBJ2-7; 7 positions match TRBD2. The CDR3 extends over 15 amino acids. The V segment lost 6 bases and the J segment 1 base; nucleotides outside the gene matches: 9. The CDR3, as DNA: TGTGCCAGCAGCCTACGCTCGGGACTATCCTACGAGCAGTACTTC. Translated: CASSLRSGLSYEQYF.

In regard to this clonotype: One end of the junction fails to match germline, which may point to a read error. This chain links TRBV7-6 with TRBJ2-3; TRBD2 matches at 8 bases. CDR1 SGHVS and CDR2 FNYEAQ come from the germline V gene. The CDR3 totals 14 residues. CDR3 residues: CASSLAGSTDTQYF. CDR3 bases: TGTGCTAGCAGCTTAGCGGGAAGCACAGATACGCAGTATTTT.

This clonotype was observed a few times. The CDR3 sequence is CASSRGQQETQYF. The CDR3 nucleotides are TGCGCCAGCAGTCGCGGACAGCAAGAGACCCAGTACTTC. V usage is TRBV5-1 and J usage is TRBJ2-5; a possible D gene is TRBD1 (6 bases). The CDR3 contains 13 residues. V lost 5 bases, J lost 2 bases, and 10 bases lay in between. The germline gives CDR1 SGHRS, CDR2 YFSETQ. The full variable domain, with the rest looked up from reference TRBV5-1 and TRBJ2-5, is KAGVTQTPRYLIKTRGQQVTLSCSPISGHRSVSWYQQTPGQGLQFLFEYFSETQRNKGNFPGRFSGRQFSNSRSEMNVSTLELGDSALYLCASSRGQQETQYFGPGTRLLVL.

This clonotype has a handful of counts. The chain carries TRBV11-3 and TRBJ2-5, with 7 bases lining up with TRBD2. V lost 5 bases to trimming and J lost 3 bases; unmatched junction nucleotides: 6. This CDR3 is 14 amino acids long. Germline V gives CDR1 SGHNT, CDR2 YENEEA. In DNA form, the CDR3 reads TGTGCCAGCAGCCTCCTTCGGGGGGAAGAGACCCAGTACTTC. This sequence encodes CASSLLRGEETQYF.

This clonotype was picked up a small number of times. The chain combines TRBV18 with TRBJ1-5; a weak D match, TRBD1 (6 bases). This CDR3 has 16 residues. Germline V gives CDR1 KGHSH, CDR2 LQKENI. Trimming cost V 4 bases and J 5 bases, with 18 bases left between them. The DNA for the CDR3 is TGTGCCAGCTCACGCCGGGCGGGGGGCGCAGATCAGCCCCAGCATTTT. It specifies CASSRRAGGADQPQHF.

CDR3 residues: CASSPIPSDTQYF. The CDR3 region has the DNA TGTGCCAGCAGCCCGATTCCTTCAGATACGCAGTATTTT. V is TRBV14 and J is TRBJ2-3; D not certain. V was trimmed by 4 bases and J by 4 bases, leaving 9 bases between them. CDR1 and CDR2 from the germline V gene are SGHDN and FVKESK. This CDR3 comprises 13 residues.

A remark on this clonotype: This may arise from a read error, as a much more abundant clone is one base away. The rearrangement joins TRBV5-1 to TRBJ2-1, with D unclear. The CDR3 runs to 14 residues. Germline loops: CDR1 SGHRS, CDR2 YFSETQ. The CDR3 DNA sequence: TGCGCCAGCAGCTTGTCCGTCCCCTACAATGGGCAGTTCTTC. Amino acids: CASSLSVPYNGQFF. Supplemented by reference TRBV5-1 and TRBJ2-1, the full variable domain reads KAGVTQTPRYLIKTRGQQVTLSCSPISGHRSVSWYQQTPGQGLQFLFEYFSETQRNKGNFPGRFSGRQFSNSRSEMNVSTLELGDSALYLCASSLSVPYNGQFFGPGTRLTVL.

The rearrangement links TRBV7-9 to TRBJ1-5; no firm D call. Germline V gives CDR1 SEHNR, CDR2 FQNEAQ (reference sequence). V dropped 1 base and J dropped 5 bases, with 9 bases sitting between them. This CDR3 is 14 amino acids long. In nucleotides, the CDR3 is TGTGCCAGCAGCTTAGACTATGGGGATCAGCCCCAGCATTTT. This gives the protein CASSLDYGDQPQHF. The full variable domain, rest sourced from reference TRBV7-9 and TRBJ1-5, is DTGVSQNPRHKITKRGQNVTFRCDPISEHNRLYWYRQTLGQGPEFLTYFQNEAQLEKSRLLSDRFSAERPKGSFSTLEIQRTEQGDSAMYLCASSLDYGDQPQHFGDGTRLSIL.

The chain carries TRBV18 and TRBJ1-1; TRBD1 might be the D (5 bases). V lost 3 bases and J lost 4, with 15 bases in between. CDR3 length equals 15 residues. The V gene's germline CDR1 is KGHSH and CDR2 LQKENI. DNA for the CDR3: TGTGCCAGCTCACCCGGTCCGGGTAGGGGCACTGAAGCTTTCTTT. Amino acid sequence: CASSPGPGRGTEAFF.

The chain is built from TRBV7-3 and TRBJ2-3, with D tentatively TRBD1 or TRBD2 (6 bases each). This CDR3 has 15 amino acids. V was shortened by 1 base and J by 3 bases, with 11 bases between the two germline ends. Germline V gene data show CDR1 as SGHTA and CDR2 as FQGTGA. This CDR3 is CASSLRGAWTDTQYF. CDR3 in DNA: TGTGCCAGCAGCTTAAGGGGGGCTTGGACAGATACGCAGTATTTT. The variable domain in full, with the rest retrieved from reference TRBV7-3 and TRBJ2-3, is GAGVSQTPSNKVTEKGKYVELRCDPISGHTALYWYRQSLGQGPEFLIYFQGTGAADDSGLPNDRFFAVRPEGSVSTLKIQRTERGDSAVYLCASSLRGAWTDTQYFGPGTRLTVL.

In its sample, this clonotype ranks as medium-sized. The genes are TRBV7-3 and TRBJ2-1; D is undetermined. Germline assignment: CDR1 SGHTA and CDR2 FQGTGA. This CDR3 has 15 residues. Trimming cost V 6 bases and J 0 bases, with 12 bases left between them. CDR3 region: CASSQTPSSYNEQFF. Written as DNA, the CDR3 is TGTGCCAGCAGTCAGACTCCGAGCTCCTACAATGAGCAGTTCTTC.

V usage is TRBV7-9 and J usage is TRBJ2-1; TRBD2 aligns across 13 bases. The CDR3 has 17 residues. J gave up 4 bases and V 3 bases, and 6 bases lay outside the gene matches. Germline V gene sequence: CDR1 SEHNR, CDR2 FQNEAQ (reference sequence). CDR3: CASSLRLAGGSYNEQFF. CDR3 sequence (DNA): TGTGCCAGCAGCTTGAGACTAGCGGGAGGTTCATACAATGAGCAGTTCTTC.

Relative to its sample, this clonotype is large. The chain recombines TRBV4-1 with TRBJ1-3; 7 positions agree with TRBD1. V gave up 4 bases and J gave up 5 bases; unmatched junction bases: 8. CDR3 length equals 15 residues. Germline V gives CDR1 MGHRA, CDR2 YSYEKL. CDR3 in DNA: TGCGCCAGCAGCCCCGACAGGGATCCGCGAAACACCATATATTTT. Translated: CASSPDRDPRNTIYF.

The CDR3 reads CASSLGLAGNANRYPDTQYF. The CDR3 DNA is TGCGCCAGCAGCTTGGGACTAGCGGGGAACGCAAACCGTTACCCAGATACGCAGTATTTT. The chain employs TRBV5-1 and TRBJ2-3; 11 bases agree with TRBD2. CDR1 is SGHRS, CDR2 YFSETQ, per germline. This CDR3 is 20 amino acids long. The V and J ends lost 0 bases and 4 bases, in that order; junction bases with no gene match: 16.

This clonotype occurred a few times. The CDR3, as DNA: TGTGCCATCAGTGAGTCGAACCAGGCCGCCTATGGCTACACCTTC. It encodes CAISESNQAAYGYTF. This rearrangement joins TRBV10-3 to TRBJ1-2; D not resolved. Trimming stripped 0 bases from V and 4 bases from J, with 12 bases between. The CDR3 is made up of 15 amino acids. Germline assignment: CDR1 ENHRY and CDR2 SYGVKD.

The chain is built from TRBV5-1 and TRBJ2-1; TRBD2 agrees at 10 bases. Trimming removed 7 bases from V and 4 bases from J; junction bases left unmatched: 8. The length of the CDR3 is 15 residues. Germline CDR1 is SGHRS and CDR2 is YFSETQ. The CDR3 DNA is TGCGCCAGCGCCTCAGCGGGAGGGACATACAATGAGCAGTTCTTC. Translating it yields CASASAGGTYNEQFF.

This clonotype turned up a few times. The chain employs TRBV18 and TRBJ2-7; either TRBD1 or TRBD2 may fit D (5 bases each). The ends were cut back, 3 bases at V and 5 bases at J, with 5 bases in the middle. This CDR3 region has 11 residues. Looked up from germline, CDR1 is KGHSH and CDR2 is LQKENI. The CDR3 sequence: CASSPGHEQYF. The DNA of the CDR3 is TGTGCCAGCTCACCGGGACACGAGCAGTACTTC.

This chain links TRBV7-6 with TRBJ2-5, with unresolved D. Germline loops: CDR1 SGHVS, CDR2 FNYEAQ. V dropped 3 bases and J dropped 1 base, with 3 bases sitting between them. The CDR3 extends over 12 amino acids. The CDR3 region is CASSFPQETQYF. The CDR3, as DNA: TGTGCCAGCAGCTTTCCCCAAGAGACCCAGTACTTC.

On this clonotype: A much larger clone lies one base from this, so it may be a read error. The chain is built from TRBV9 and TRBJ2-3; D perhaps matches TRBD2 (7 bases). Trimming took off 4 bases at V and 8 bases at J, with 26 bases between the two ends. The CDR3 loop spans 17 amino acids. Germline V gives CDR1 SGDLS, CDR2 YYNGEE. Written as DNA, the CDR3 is TGTGCCAGCAGCCCCCACGAGTCACTAGCGTTCAGGGGTACGCAGTATTTT. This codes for CASSPHESLAFRGTQYF.

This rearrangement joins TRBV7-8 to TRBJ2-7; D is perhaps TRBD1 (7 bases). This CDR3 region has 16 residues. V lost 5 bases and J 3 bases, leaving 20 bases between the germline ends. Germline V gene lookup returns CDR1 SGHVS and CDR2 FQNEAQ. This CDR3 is CASSPSIGGGIYEQYF. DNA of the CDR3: TGTGCCAGCAGCCCCTCCATCGGAGGGGGCATCTACGAGCAGTACTTC.

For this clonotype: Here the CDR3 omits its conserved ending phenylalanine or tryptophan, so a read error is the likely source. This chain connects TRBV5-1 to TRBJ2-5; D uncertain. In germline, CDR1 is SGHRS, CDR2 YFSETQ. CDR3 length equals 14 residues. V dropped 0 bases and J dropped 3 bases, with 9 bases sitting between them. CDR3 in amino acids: CASSLGGREETQYL. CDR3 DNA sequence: TGCGCCAGCAGCTTGGGCGGCCGGGAAGAGACCCAGTACTTA.

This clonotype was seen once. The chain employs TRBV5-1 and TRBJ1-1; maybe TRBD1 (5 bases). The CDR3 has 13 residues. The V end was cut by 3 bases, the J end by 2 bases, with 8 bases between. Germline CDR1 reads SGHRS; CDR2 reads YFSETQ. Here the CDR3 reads CASSWDANTEAFF. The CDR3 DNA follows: TGCGCCAGCAGCTGGGACGCAAACACTGAAGCTTTCTTT.

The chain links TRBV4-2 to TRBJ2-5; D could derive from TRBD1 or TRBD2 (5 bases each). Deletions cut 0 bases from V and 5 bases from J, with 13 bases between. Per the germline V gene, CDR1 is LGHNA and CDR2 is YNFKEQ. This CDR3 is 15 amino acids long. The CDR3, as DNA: TGTGCCAGCAGCCAAGACCCGGGACGTGGGGAGACCCAGTACTTC. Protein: CASSQDPGRGETQYF.

CDR3: CASSVGDRSPDTQYF. The CDR3 DNA follows: TGTGCCAGCAGCGTGGGGGACAGGTCCCCAGATACGCAGTATTTT. The rearrangement links TRBV9 to TRBJ2-3; 8 bases are shared with TRBD1. Germline CDR1 SGDLS, CDR2 YYNGEE. Trimming removed 2 bases from V and 4 bases from J; junction bases left unmatched: 6. This CDR3 contains 15 residues.

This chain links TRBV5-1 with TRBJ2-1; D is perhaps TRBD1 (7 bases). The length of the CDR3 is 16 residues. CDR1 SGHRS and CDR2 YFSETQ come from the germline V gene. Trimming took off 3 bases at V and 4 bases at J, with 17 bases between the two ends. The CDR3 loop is CASSSGQFGGYNEQFF. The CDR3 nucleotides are TGCGCCAGCAGCTCGGGACAGTTCGGGGGATACAATGAGCAGTTCTTC.

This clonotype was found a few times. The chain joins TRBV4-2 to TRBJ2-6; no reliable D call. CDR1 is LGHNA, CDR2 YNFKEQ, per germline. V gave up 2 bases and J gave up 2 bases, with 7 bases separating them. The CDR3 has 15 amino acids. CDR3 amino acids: CASSQRRTGANVLTF. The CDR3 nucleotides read TGTGCCAGCAGCCAACGGCGGACTGGGGCCAACGTCCTGACTTTC.

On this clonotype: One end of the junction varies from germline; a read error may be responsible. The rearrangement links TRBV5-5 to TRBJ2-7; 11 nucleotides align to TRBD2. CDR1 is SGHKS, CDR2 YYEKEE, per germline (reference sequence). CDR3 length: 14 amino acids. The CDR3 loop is CASRLVLAGDPQYF. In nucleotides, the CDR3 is TGTGCCAGCAGATTGGTACTAGCGGGAGACCCGCAGTACTTC. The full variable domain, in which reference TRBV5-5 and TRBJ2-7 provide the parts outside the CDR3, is DAGVTQSPTHLIKTRGQQVTLRCSPISGHKSVSWYQQVLGQGPQFIFQYYEKEERGRGNFPDRFSARQFPNYSSELNVNALLLGDSALYLCASRLVLAGDPQYFGPGTRLTVT.